This TCR beta chain originates from a study of T cell responses to AZD1222 COVID-19 vaccine. The CDR3 has 14 residues. Trimming left V 6 bases short and J 4 bases short, with 15 bases between. Germline CDR1 reads SQVTM; CDR2 reads ANQGSEA. Using immunoSEQ multiplex PCR, the repertoire was profiled, and TCRdb retains in-frame clones only, with some absent. The sample contains tens of thousands of clones, around 82% of which appear only once. As concerns this clone: Its antigen is unknown.

General study findings and limits: Mostly white British, mostly female donors; authors suggested clonal diversity may be underestimated. Only six or seven AZD1222 recipients tested seropositive at baseline. Repertoire sampling happened only post peak T cell response. At 160-218 and 743-854, vaccine-associated CD4 TCRs were dominant, and they spanned spike.

The J gene is TRBJ2-2, the V gene TRBV29-1, with D perhaps assigned TRBD1 or TRBD2 (5 bases each). The TCR originated in an adult in good health. The specimen comprised peripheral blood, sampled on day 0 of AZD1222 vaccination. The CDR3 bases are TGCAGCGTGACGGGGCGACGAGGCACCGGGGAGCTGTTTTTT. Residues: CSVTGRRGTGELFF.